Shown below are 17 T cell receptor beta chains from a single sample sequenced in a study of cytotoxic CD8 clonotypes in ibrutinib-treated CLL. This table comes from immunoSEQ multiplex PCR, and its TCRdb copy is limited to in-frame clones, with some not included. The table lists over 95,000 clones, 45% to 65% of them singletons, with 37% in the top ten. This specimen consisted of PBMCs, obtained after 24 months of ibrutinib treatment. The receptors were gathered from a human donor with chronic lymphocytic leukemia.

This chain uses TRBV6-1 with TRBJ1-1, with no clear D. Trimming left V 4 bases short and J 4 bases short, with 13 bases between. CDR3 length: 14 residues. Germline values: CDR1 MNHNS, CDR2 SASEGT. The CDR3 DNA reads as TGTGCCAGCAGTGGAGCTGGCCGGGGCACTGAAGCTTTCTTT. Encoded protein: CASSGAGRGTEAFF.

The J gene is TRBJ1-1, the V gene TRBV5-1; no reliable D call. Trimming stripped 4 bases from V and 2 bases from J, with 12 bases between. Germline V gene sequence: CDR1 SGHRS, CDR2 YFSETQ. The CDR3 runs 14 residues. The CDR3 sequence is CASSPQSLNTEAFF. The CDR3 DNA reads as TGCGCCAGCAGCCCACAGAGTTTAAACACTGAAGCTTTCTTT.

The gene calls are TRBV21-1 and TRBJ2-4; TRBD2 is the table's D call, not checked against the DNA. TRBV21-1 constitutes a pseudogene. The CDR3 is 16 amino acids. The CDR3 DNA follows: TGTGCCAGCAGCAAAGAAGTCGGACTAGCTCGAGGCATTCAGTACTTC. It specifies CASSKEVGLARGIQYF.

The V call is TRBV29-1, the J call TRBJ2-3; D might be TRBD1 (5 bases). V was trimmed by 4 bases and J by 2 bases, leaving 22 bases between them. The germline V gene has CDR1 SQVTM and CDR2 ANQGSEA. The CDR3 has 17 residues. The CDR3 sequence: CSVAGWVGRAYTDTQYF. The DNA for the CDR3 is TGCAGCGTTGCTGGTTGGGTGGGCAGGGCCTACACAGATACGCAGTATTTT.

The chain is built from TRBV19 and TRBJ2-3; tentative D call: TRBD1 (6 bases). Germline-derived CDR1 and CDR2 are LNHDA and SQIVND (reference sequence). With 5 bases removed from V and 1 base from J, the gap between germline ends came to 16 bases. The CDR3 has 16 amino acids. CDR3 nucleotide sequence: TGTGCCAGTAGTGCCAGCACAGGGTACGGCACAGATACGCAGTATTTT. It yields the protein CASSASTGYGTDTQYF.

The rearrangement uses TRBV15 and TRBJ2-7; TRBD1 matches 8 bases. The V gene end was trimmed by 2 bases and the J gene end by 2 bases; junction bases not matched to a gene: 8. The CDR3 length is 16 residues. Germline CDR1 reads LNHNV; CDR2 reads YYDKDF (reference sequence). CDR3 protein: CATSRPFRQGTYEQYF. The DNA for the CDR3 is TGTGCCACCAGCAGACCTTTTCGACAGGGGACCTACGAGCAGTACTTC.

The gene calls are TRBV29-1 and TRBJ2-1; unclear D gene. Germline assignment: CDR1 SQVTM and CDR2 ANQGSEA. Trimming removed 5 bases at V and 9 bases at J, with 11 bases between. The CDR3 runs 11 residues. CDR3: CSVSRALEQFF. The CDR3 DNA reads as TGCAGCGTTTCGCGTGCCCTTGAGCAGTTCTTC.

The J gene is TRBJ2-7, the V gene TRBV28, with D maybe TRBD1 (6 bases). V was pared by 7 bases and J by 0 bases, with 13 bases between. Germline CDR1 MDHEN, CDR2 SYDVKM. This CDR3 has 14 residues. The CDR3 sequence is CASIPQGLSYEQYF. CDR3 in DNA: TGTGCCAGCATACCCCAGGGGCTCTCCTACGAGCAGTACTTC.

This clone was counted only a few times. This chain links TRBV19 with TRBJ1-1, with 7 bases aligning to TRBD1. CDR1 and CDR2 (germline): LNHDA, SQIVND (reference sequence). The CDR3 extends over 15 amino acids. J was trimmed by 6 bases and V by 6 bases; bases with no gene match: 13. The CDR3 spells CASSDPGQAGAEAFF. The CDR3 DNA reads TGTGCCAGTAGCGACCCCGGACAGGCGGGCGCTGAAGCTTTCTTT.

This clone was found a few times. The chain uses TRBV9 and TRBJ1-2, with 7 bases identical to TRBD1. Germline V gives CDR1 SGDLS, CDR2 YYNGEE. The CDR3 runs 17 residues. The ends lost 0 bases at V and 3 bases at J; junction bases unmatched: 11. The CDR3, as DNA: TGTGCCAGCAGCGTAGGGGCAGGTAGAGGGGGCCACTATGGCTACACCTTC. Translation gives CASSVGAGRGGHYGYTF. The variable domain in full, with the rest retrieved from reference TRBV9 and TRBJ1-2, is DSGVTQTPKHLITATGQRVTLRCSPRSGDLSVYWYQQSLDQGLQFLIQYYNGEERAKGNILERFSAQQFPDLHSELNLSSLELGDSALYFCASSVGAGRGGHYGYTFGSGTRLTVV.

The chain uses TRBV28 and TRBJ1-2; 11 nucleotides line up with TRBD1. J lost 7 bases, V lost 10 bases, and 5 bases had no gene match. Per the germline V gene, CDR1 is MDHEN and CDR2 is SYDVKM. The CDR3 length is 12 residues. The CDR3 reads CATRDRGSGYTF. The CDR3 coding sequence is TGTGCCACCCGGGACAGGGGGTCTGGCTACACCTTC.

The chain recombines TRBV6-6 with TRBJ1-2; 10 positions match TRBD1. The CDR3 has 11 amino acids. The V and J ends lost 10 bases and 6 bases, in that order; junction bases with no gene match: 2. Germline loops: CDR1 MNHNY, CDR2 SVGAGI (reference sequence). Here the CDR3 reads CAIGTGDGYTF. CDR3 bases: TGTGCCATCGGGACAGGGGATGGCTACACCTTC.

The chain recombines TRBV7-8 with TRBJ1-3, with 9 bases identical to TRBD1. The germline gives CDR1 SGHVS, CDR2 FQNEAQ. Trimming removed 2 bases from V and 5 bases from J; junction bases left unmatched: 7. This CDR3 is 16 amino acids long. CDR3 bases: TGTGCCAGCAGCTTATCCCCGGGACAGGGAAGAAACACCATATATTTT. This encodes CASSLSPGQGRNTIYF.

The V call is TRBV2, the J call TRBJ2-7; 10 nucleotides align to TRBD2. CDR3 length equals 15 residues. Germline CDR1 reads SNHLY; CDR2 reads FYNNEI. Trimming cost V 6 bases and J 5 bases; bases outside gene matches: 10. In DNA, the CDR3 is TGTGCCAGCAGAGGAGCAAGCGGGGGGGCCGACGAGCAGTACTTC. Translation gives CASRGASGGADEQYF.

This chain links TRBV14 with TRBJ2-3, with D perhaps assigned TRBD1 or TRBD2 (5 bases each). Trimming removed 4 bases at V and 5 bases at J, with 16 bases between. The germline CDR1 and CDR2 sequences are SGHDN and FVKESK. CDR3 length: 15 residues. CDR3 region: CASSRERGRGDTQYF. Written as DNA, the CDR3 is TGTGCCAGCAGCCGGGAAAGGGGCCGGGGAGATACGCAGTATTTT. The whole variable domain, filled in from reference TRBV14 and TRBJ2-3, reads EAGVTQFPSHSVIEKGQTVTLRCDPISGHDNLYWYRRVMGKEIKFLLHFVKESKQDESGMPNNRFLAERTGGTYSTLKVQPAELEDSGVYFCASSRERGRGDTQYFGPGTRLTVL.

As DNA, the CDR3 is TGTGCCAGCAGTCTGGGGGGCGCAGATACGCAGTATTTT. It yields the protein CASSLGGADTQYF. This rearrangement joins TRBV25-1 to TRBJ2-3, with D perhaps matching TRBD1 or TRBD2 (6 bases each). Per the germline V gene, CDR1 is MGHDK and CDR2 is SYGVNS. The CDR3 runs 13 residues. The germline V and J ends were trimmed by 5 bases and 4 bases, with 10 bases remaining between them.

The table lists this clone with a few counts. The chain carries TRBV4-1 and TRBJ1-5; TRBD1 might be the D (6 bases). There are 15 residues in the CDR3. Trimming removed 1 base from V and 6 bases from J, with 13 bases in between. Per germline, CDR1 MGHRA and CDR2 YSYEKL. CDR3 in DNA: TGCGCCAGCAGCCAAGCTACAGGGAGAACTCAGCCCCAGCATTTT. Protein product: CASSQATGRTQPQHF.